The 21 T cell receptor beta chains below come from one sample, sequenced in a study of human T cells and chemical hapten exposure. Each CDR3 protein is one row after TCRdb ran MiXCR on the RACE reads. Seen here are some 360,000 distinct CDR3 sequences, around 5.5% observed once, and the top ten hold 2.5% to 3%. Sample time point: pre-sensitization, week 0. The treatment: therapeutic diphenylcyclopropenone sensitization with weekly scalp DPC. This specimen was whole blood, taken in connection with sensitization to the hapten diphenylcyclopropenone (DPC). The origin of the receptors is a woman in her fifties or sixties with alopecia areata. Some clones in this sample may be carry-over from other donors' samples.

This clonotype has more than one count but fewer than ten. The chain joins TRBV29-1 to TRBJ2-6, with TRBD2 identical over 10 bases. This CDR3 is 16 amino acids long. Germline V gives CDR1 SQVTM, CDR2 ANQGSEA. Unmatched junction bases numbered 7, after V lost 5 bases and J lost 3 bases. The CDR3 here is CSVSGLASSGANVLTF. CDR3 coding DNA: TGCAGCGTTTCGGGACTAGCGAGCAGTGGGGCCAACGTCCTGACTTTC.

The sample holds a few counts of this clonotype. This sequence joins TRBV2 and TRBJ1-5; D is ambiguous. In germline, CDR1 is SNHLY, CDR2 FYNNEI. This CDR3 contains 14 residues. V lost 6 bases and J lost 0, with 9 bases in between. CDR3 residues: CASRGSYSNQPQHF. The CDR3 coding sequence is TGTGCCAGCAGGGGCAGCTATAGCAATCAGCCCCAGCATTTT.

The chain recombines TRBV20-1 with TRBJ2-2, with a possible D match to TRBD2 (6 bases). Looked up from germline, CDR1 is DFQATT and CDR2 is SNEGSKA (reference sequence). This CDR3 has 15 amino acids. V was clipped by 1 base and J by 4 bases, with 13 bases between them. Here the CDR3 reads CSARAPGLLTGELFF. CDR3 bases: TGCAGTGCTAGAGCCCCGGGACTCCTCACCGGGGAGCTGTTTTTT.

There are many counts of this clonotype. This CDR3 is CASSPRLAGIYEQYF. In DNA, the CDR3 is TGTGCCAGCAGTCCCCGACTAGCGGGAATCTACGAGCAGTACTTC. This chain uses TRBV28 with TRBJ2-7; 11 nucleotides line up with TRBD2. J lost 3 bases, V lost 5 bases, and 6 bases had no gene match. The CDR3 contains 15 residues. Per germline, CDR1 MDHEN and CDR2 SYDVKM.

This clonotype showed up just a few times. This sequence joins TRBV30 and TRBJ2-1, with TRBD1 matching over 9 bases. This CDR3 has 13 amino acids. Germline V CDR1 and CDR2: GTSNPN, SVGIG (reference sequence). With 3 bases clipped from V and 5 bases from J, the junction kept 2 bases outside the gene matches. The CDR3 DNA sequence: TGTGCCTGGAGGCGGACAGGGGACAATGAGCAGTTCTTC. Its protein product is CAWRRTGDNEQFF.

This clonotype was counted only a few times. The chain uses TRBV4-3 and TRBJ2-3, with TRBD2 matching 10 bases. V dropped 3 bases and J dropped 7; count of bases not matched to a gene: 10. This CDR3 is built from 16 residues. CDR1 is LGHNA, CDR2 YSLEER, per germline. CDR3 bases: TGCGCCAGCAGCCAGTTACTAGCGGGGATTGCACATACGCAGTATTTT. Its translation is CASSQLLAGIAHTQYF.

This clonotype was found many times. V and J are TRBV5-1 and TRBJ2-3, with D uncertain. V dropped 3 bases and J dropped 2 bases, with 7 bases sitting between them. The V gene's germline CDR1 is SGHRS and CDR2 YFSETQ. This CDR3 region has 13 residues. CDR3 sequence: CASSSYDTDTQYF. For the CDR3, the DNA is TGCGCCAGCAGCTCCTATGACACAGATACGCAGTATTTT.

This clonotype was seen only a few times. The rearrangement links TRBV4-1 to TRBJ2-5; 10 nucleotides match TRBD2. The ends lost 0 bases at V and 5 bases at J; junction bases unmatched: 9. The germline gives CDR1 MGHRA, CDR2 YSYEKL. The CDR3 covers 17 residues. The CDR3 loop reads CASSQEDAGLAMETQYF. In nucleotides, the CDR3 is TGCGCCAGCAGCCAAGAGGACGCGGGACTAGCGATGGAGACCCAGTACTTC.

This clonotype was seen many times. The chain is built from TRBV20-1 and TRBJ1-4, with a possible D match to TRBD1 (5 bases). Germline loops: CDR1 DFQATT, CDR2 SNEGSKA (reference sequence). This CDR3 spans 13 amino acids. The V and J ends lost 6 bases and 0 bases respectively, with 8 bases between them. As DNA, the CDR3 is TGCAGTGCAAGGGGACCAACTAATGAAAAACTGTTTTTT. Translating it yields CSARGPTNEKLFF.

This clonotype was counted between two and nine times. This sequence joins TRBV28 and TRBJ1-1; D is uncertain. There are 13 residues in the CDR3. V dropped 6 bases and J dropped 1 base, with 9 bases sitting between them. Germline assignment: CDR1 MDHEN and CDR2 SYDVKM. CDR3 in amino acids: CASRPTENTEAFF. DNA of the CDR3: TGTGCCAGCAGACCCACAGAGAACACTGAAGCTTTCTTT.

J is TRBJ1-1 and V is TRBV20-1, with a weak D call TRBD1 (5 bases). V shed 3 bases and J shed 4 bases, with 15 bases lying between them. Germline V gives CDR1 DFQATT, CDR2 SNEGSKA (reference sequence). This CDR3 has 14 residues. CDR3 sequence (DNA): TGCAGTGCTAGGGATCAGCAGGGAGGCACTGAAGCTTTCTTT. It is translated as CSARDQQGGTEAFF.

The chain combines TRBV10-3 with TRBJ2-1, with 15 nucleotides matching TRBD2. The CDR3 contains 15 residues. With 4 bases clipped from V and 9 bases from J, the junction kept 4 bases outside the gene matches. CDR1 is ENHRY, CDR2 SYGVKD, per germline. DNA of the CDR3: TGTGCCATCAGTGGGGGACTAGCGGGAGGAGGTGAGCAGTTCTTC. Its translation is CAISGGLAGGGEQFF.

This clonotype appeared a few times. The chain joins TRBV11-2 to TRBJ2-7; D gene unclear. The CDR3 is made up of 12 amino acids. The germline CDR1 and CDR2 sequences are SGHAT and FQNNGV. Trimming left V 4 bases short and J 2 bases short, with 6 bases between. The DNA for the CDR3 is TGTGCCAGCAGCTGGTCGGCCTACGAGCAGTACTTC. It is translated as CASSWSAYEQYF.

This clonotype has ten or more counts. This rearrangement joins TRBV20-1 to TRBJ2-1; 7 nucleotides line up with TRBD1. The CDR3 contains 15 residues. J lost 0 bases, V lost 0 bases, and 2 bases had no gene match. CDR1 and CDR2 (germline): DFQATT, SNEGSKA (reference sequence). The CDR3 region has the DNA TGCAGTGCTAGAGATAGGACAGGCTCCTACAATGAGCAGTTCTTC. Its protein is CSARDRTGSYNEQFF.

This clonotype was seen at least ten times. The chain employs TRBV3-1 and TRBJ2-2; TRBD2 might be the D (6 bases). CDR3 size: 14 residues. The V end lost 5 bases, the J end lost 5 bases, and 12 bases lay between the germline ends. CDR1 is LGHDT, CDR2 YNNKEL, per germline (reference sequence). The CDR3 loop reads CASSFGTSTGELFF. Here the CDR3 DNA reads TGTGCCAGCAGCTTCGGGACTTCGACCGGGGAGCTGTTTTTT.

The chain combines TRBV5-5 with TRBJ1-3; D is unclear. CDR1 SGHKS and CDR2 YYEKEE come from the germline V gene (reference sequence). With 3 bases removed from V and 0 bases from J, the gap between germline ends came to 10 bases. There are 15 residues in the CDR3. The CDR3 spells CASSSFPSSGNTIYF. As DNA, the CDR3 is TGTGCCAGCAGCTCCTTCCCCAGCTCTGGAAACACCATATATTTT.

This clonotype has ten or more counts. The chain employs TRBV5-1 and TRBJ1-1; TRBD1 is a possible D gene (6 bases). V lost 4 bases, J lost 4 bases, and 23 bases lay in between. This CDR3 spans 17 amino acids. Germline CDR1 is SGHRS and CDR2 is YFSETQ. DNA of the CDR3: TGCGCCAGCAGCCGGACTGGCGAGGGGGGTCGGACCACTGAAGCTTTCTTT. Its translation: CASSRTGEGGRTTEAFF.

The genes are TRBV20-1 and TRBJ1-2; no reliable D call. CDR3 size: 14 residues. From germline, CDR1 is DFQATT and CDR2 SNEGSKA (reference sequence). Trimming took off 0 bases at V and 4 bases at J, with 12 bases between the two ends. The CDR3 region has the DNA TGCAGTGCTAGAGATTGGGAATACCCCTATGGCTACACCTTC. This sequence encodes CSARDWEYPYGYTF.

The V gene is TRBV9, the J gene TRBJ2-1, with D perhaps given as TRBD1 or TRBD2 (5 bases each). The CDR3 extends over 11 amino acids. The ends were cut back, 1 base at V and 14 bases at J, with 10 bases in the middle. Per the germline V gene, CDR1 is SGDLS and CDR2 is YYNGEE. CDR3 in DNA: TGTGCCAGCAGCGTATTCTTGGGGGAGTTCTTC. It translates to CASSVFLGEFF.

The CDR3 nucleotides read TGTGCCAGCAGTGAAACTAGGCCCCAGCCCCAGCATTTT. This translates into CASSETRPQPQHF. This rearrangement joins TRBV2 to TRBJ1-5; unclear D gene. V shed 2 bases and J shed 7 bases, with 9 bases lying between them. The CDR3 contains 13 residues. The germline V gene has CDR1 SNHLY and CDR2 FYNNEI. The whole variable domain, remainder taken from reference TRBV2 and TRBJ1-5, is EPEVTQTPSHQVTQMGQEVILRCVPISNHLYFYWYRQILGQKVEFLVSFYNNEISEKSEIFDDQFSVERPDGSNFTLKIRSTKLEDSAMYFCASSETRPQPQHFGDGTRLSIL.

This clonotype was seen a handful of times. This chain links TRBV6-2 or TRBV6-3 with TRBJ2-6, with D tentatively TRBD2 (6 bases). Germline CDR1 reads MNHEY; CDR2 reads SVGEGT. CDR3 size: 16 residues. V was pared by 6 bases and J by 0 bases, with 12 bases between. The CDR3 sequence is CASSRTGDSGANVLTF. CDR3 sequence (DNA): TGTGCCAGCAGCCGGACGGGGGACTCTGGGGCCAACGTCCTGACTTTC.